The 31 T cell receptor beta chains below were found in one sample sequenced in a study of blood T cell repertoires in COVID-19. TCRdb's table, derived via immunoSEQ multiplex PCR, lists solely in-frame clones and lacks some. The sample has around 480,000 clones, 88% seen once; the top ten hold about 12%. Sample: peripheral blood. These receptors originate from a woman aged 50 to 60 with COVID-19, enrolled during active disease.

V gene TRBV29-1 combines with J gene TRBJ2-5; D might be TRBD2 (6 bases). CDR3 length: 12 amino acids. Germline V CDR1 and CDR2: SQVTM, ANQGSEA. The germline V and J ends were trimmed by 7 bases and 2 bases, with 11 bases remaining between them. The CDR3 DNA sequence: TGCAGCGCCAAGGGAGGTCAAGAGACCCAGTACTTC. Translating gives CSAKGGQETQYF.

The chain couples TRBV18 to TRBJ1-3; 7 nucleotides match TRBD1. With 3 bases clipped from V and 0 bases from J, the junction kept 5 bases outside the gene matches. This CDR3 comprises 16 residues. Germline V CDR1 and CDR2: KGHSH, LQKENI. The CDR3 coding sequence is TGTGCCAGCTCACCGTCTCAGGGGGGCTCTGGAAACACCATATATTTT. Encoded protein: CASSPSQGGSGNTIYF.

This clone was counted only a few times. V is TRBV27 and J is TRBJ1-2, with D possibly being TRBD1 (6 bases). V shed 6 bases and J shed 4 bases, with 21 bases lying between them. Germline CDR1 and CDR2: MNHEY and SMNVEV (reference sequence). The CDR3 loop spans 16 amino acids. CDR3 DNA: TGTGCCAGCAGCCGACGACAGGTTTCCTCGGTCTATGGCTACACCTTC. This codes for CASSRRQVSSVYGYTF.

The rearrangement links TRBV2 to TRBJ1-3, with a tentative D call TRBD1 (5 bases). The germline V gene encodes CDR1 SNHLY and CDR2 FYNNEI. Trimming stripped 8 bases from V and 2 bases from J, with 10 bases between. The CDR3 spans 13 residues. CDR3 coding DNA: TGTGCCAGCGGCGGGGGGACTGGAAACACCATATATTTT. Its translation is CASGGGTGNTIYF.

The chain recombines TRBV25-1 with TRBJ2-7; D possibly corresponds to TRBD1 (6 bases). There are 14 residues in the CDR3. V was pared by 10 bases and J by 8 bases, with 24 bases between. Per the germline V gene, CDR1 is MGHDK and CDR2 is SYGVNS. CDR3 DNA: TGTGCCACCGACCCGGACAGTCCCCCAGGGAAGCAGTACTTC. The encoded protein is CATDPDSPPGKQYF.

This clone was counted between two and nine times. This chain connects TRBV5-6 to TRBJ1-2; 7 bases align to TRBD1. With 5 bases clipped from V and 4 bases from J, the junction kept 5 bases outside the gene matches. The length of the CDR3 is 13 residues. Germline V CDR1 and CDR2: SGHDT, YYEEEE. The CDR3 region has the DNA TGTGCCAGCAGACTGGGACAGATCTATGGCTACACCTTC. Its protein product is CASRLGQIYGYTF.

The chain is built from TRBV29-1 and TRBJ2-5; TRBD2 matches 10 bases. The CDR3 has 13 amino acids. V lost 5 bases, J lost 4 bases, and 4 bases stayed unmatched. CDR1 and CDR2 from the germline V gene are SQVTM and ANQGSEA. In DNA, the CDR3 is TGCAGCGTTTTACTAGCGGGGTCAGAGACCCAGTACTTC. It translates to CSVLLAGSETQYF. Based on the CDR3 plus reference TRBV29-1 and TRBJ2-5, the full variable domain is SAVISQKPSRDICQRGTSLTIQCQVDSQVTMMFWYRQQPGQSLTLIATANQGSEATYESGFVIDKFPISRPNLTFSTLTVSNMSPEDSSIYLCSVLLAGSETQYFGPGTRLLVL.

This chain uses TRBV12-3 or TRBV12-4 with TRBJ1-5, with D uncertain. The CDR3 sequence is 12 residues long. V dropped 6 bases and J dropped 2 bases, with 5 bases sitting between them. The CDR3 sequence is CASRAGNQPQHF. The CDR3 nucleotides are TGTGCCAGCAGGGCTGGCAATCAGCCCCAGCATTTT.

The gene calls are TRBV20-1 and TRBJ2-7; 7 bases fit TRBD1. Looked up from germline, CDR1 is DFQATT and CDR2 is SNEGSKA (reference sequence). Losses at the gene ends were 3 bases for V and 3 bases for J; bases not matched to a gene: 5. The length of the CDR3 is 13 residues. DNA for the CDR3: TGCAGTGCTAGTATTACAGGGGACTACGAGCAGTACTTC. It is translated as CSASITGDYEQYF.

The rearrangement links TRBV7-3 to TRBJ2-2, with 8 bases fitting TRBD1. After removal of 5 bases from V and 3 bases from J, the junction contained 5 bases not matched to a gene. The CDR3 loop spans 15 amino acids. The germline V gene has CDR1 SGHTA and CDR2 FQGTGA. The CDR3 DNA sequence: TGTGCCAGCAGCCCTCAGGGGGCGGACACCGGGGAGCTGTTTTTT. Translating it yields CASSPQGADTGELFF.

The V call is TRBV12-3 or TRBV12-4, the J call TRBJ1-3; D perhaps matches TRBD1 (5 bases). There are 11 residues in the CDR3. Trimming took off 5 bases at V and 9 bases at J, with 8 bases between the two ends. CDR3 sequence reads: CASSGGTTIYF. CDR3 nucleotide sequence: TGTGCCAGCAGTGGCGGGACCACCATATATTTT.

The rearrangement uses TRBV30 and TRBJ2-5, with a possible D match to TRBD1 (7 bases). CDR1 GTSNPN and CDR2 SVGIG come from the germline V gene (reference sequence). The CDR3 consists of 15 residues. The V and J ends lost 4 bases and 4 bases respectively, with 19 bases between them. CDR3 region: CAWNQGGSALETQYF. CDR3 coding DNA: TGTGCCTGGAACCAGGGGGGTTCCGCTCTAGAGACCCAGTACTTC.

V gene TRBV6-1 combines with J gene TRBJ1-5, with D perhaps matching TRBD1 (5 bases). The CDR3 has 15 amino acids. CDR1 and CDR2 from the germline V gene are MNHNS and SASEGT. Trimming took 2 bases from V and 4 from J, leaving 12 bases between them. Here the CDR3 DNA reads TGTGCCAGCAGTGAACCAGGGATCAGTAATCAGCCCCAGCATTTT. It codes for CASSEPGISNQPQHF.

The chain joins TRBV9 to TRBJ2-5; TRBD1 might be the D (7 bases). Trimming removed 4 bases from V and 5 bases from J, with 21 bases in between. CDR1 is SGDLS, CDR2 YYNGEE, per germline. CDR3 length: 16 residues. CDR3 region: CASSHGGKGGGETQYF. The CDR3, as DNA: TGTGCCAGCAGCCACGGGGGAAAAGGGGGCGGTGAGACCCAGTACTTC.

The chain has TRBV6-1 and TRBJ2-7, with TRBD1 matching over 11 bases. Losses at the gene ends were 3 bases for V and 2 bases for J; bases not matched to a gene: 3. Germline V gives CDR1 MNHNS, CDR2 SASEGT. The CDR3 has 15 residues. Here the CDR3 DNA reads TGTGCCAGCAGTGAGACGGGACAGGGGGCCTACGAGCAGTACTTC. Translating it yields CASSETGQGAYEQYF.

This rearrangement joins TRBV28 to TRBJ1-1, with a possible D match to TRBD1 (5 bases). Germline loops: CDR1 MDHEN, CDR2 SYDVKM. The CDR3 contains 17 residues. Deletions cut 4 bases from V and 0 bases from J, with 18 bases between. Here the CDR3 reads CASSSPLGGGLNTEAFF. In DNA form, the CDR3 reads TGTGCCAGCAGTTCCCCCTTGGGGGGGGGACTGAACACTGAAGCTTTCTTT. The variable domain in full, completed from reference TRBV28 and TRBJ1-1, reads DVKVTQSSRYLVKRTGEKVFLECVQDMDHENMFWYRQDPGLGLRLIYFSYDVKMKEKGDIPEGYSVSREKKERFSLILESASTNQTSMYLCASSSPLGGGLNTEAFFGQGTRLTVV.

V gene TRBV4-1 combines with J gene TRBJ2-7, with 7 bases lining up with TRBD1. CDR1 and CDR2 from the germline V gene are MGHRA and YSYEKL. J gave up 4 bases and V 1 base, and 4 bases lay outside the gene matches. There are 14 residues in the CDR3. As DNA, the CDR3 is TGCGCCAGCAGCCAAGCGTCGGACAGGTACGAGCAGTACTTC. Translation gives CASSQASDRYEQYF.

V usage is TRBV23-1 and J usage is TRBJ1-1; unclear D gene. Being an ORF, TRBV23-1 has a function that is uncertain. This CDR3 comprises 20 residues. V was trimmed by 4 bases and J by 11 bases, leaving 38 bases between them. CDR3 in DNA: TGCGCCAGCAGTCTGAAAGACTCCCCACTTCGGCGGAGCAGAGGTCCTACGGCTTTCTTT. Protein sequence: CASSLKDSPLRRSRGPTAFF.

This rearrangement joins TRBV5-4 to TRBJ2-1; a weak D match, TRBD2 (6 bases). Trimming stripped 4 bases from V and 5 bases from J, with 22 bases between. CDR3 length equals 17 residues. The germline V gene has CDR1 SGHNT and CDR2 YYREEE (reference sequence). In DNA, the CDR3 is TGTGCCAGCAGCCCCGTAAAGCTAGCCGGGGGAAACAATGAGCAGTTCTTC. Translated, it gives CASSPVKLAGGNNEQFF. Full variable domain (outside the CDR3, taken from reference TRBV5-4 and TRBJ2-1): ETGVTQSPTHLIKTRGQQVTLRCSSQSGHNTVSWYQQALGQGPQFIFQYYREEENGRGNFPPRFSGLQFPNYSSELNVNALELDDSALYLCASSPVKLAGGNNEQFFGPGTRLTVL.

This clone was observed a few times. This chain joins TRBV9 and TRBJ1-1; weak D call: TRBD1 (5 bases). The CDR3 loop spans 14 amino acids. V lost 4 bases and J 3 bases, leaving 13 bases between the germline ends. In germline, CDR1 is SGDLS, CDR2 YYNGEE. The CDR3 here is CASSPRDSYTEAFF. CDR3 DNA: TGTGCCAGCAGCCCTCGCGACAGCTACACTGAAGCTTTCTTT.

J is TRBJ1-1 and V is TRBV30, with TRBD1 as a possible D gene (5 bases). The germline CDR1 and CDR2 sequences are GTSNPN and SVGIG (reference sequence). The CDR3 sequence is 13 residues long. V gave up 3 bases and J gave up 0 bases, with 8 bases separating them. The DNA for the CDR3 is TGTGCCTGGAGGAAGGGGCTGAACACTGAAGCTTTCTTT. Its protein is CAWRKGLNTEAFF. Full variable domain (remainder filled in from reference TRBV30 and TRBJ1-1): SQTIHQWPATLVQPVGSPLSLECTVEGTSNPNLYWYRQAAGRGLQLLFYSVGIGQISSEVPQNLSASRPQDRQFILSSKKLLLSDSGFYLCAWRKGLNTEAFFGQGTRLTVV.

This chain connects TRBV7-9 to TRBJ2-3; TRBD2 matches at 8 bases. V lost 2 bases, J lost 5 bases, and 15 bases stayed unmatched. Germline V gene lookup returns CDR1 SEHNR and CDR2 FQNEAQ (reference sequence). The CDR3 sequence is 18 residues long. The CDR3 DNA sequence: TGTGCCAGCAGCTTACGGGGCGGTTTGGAGCGGGGGCGAGATACGCAGTATTTT. It is translated as CASSLRGGLERGRDTQYF.

V gene TRBV6-5 combines with J gene TRBJ1-1, with D hard to call. Between the trimmed V and J ends, which lost 2 bases and 4 bases, there was a span of 8 bases. CDR3 length: 13 amino acids. CDR1 and CDR2 (germline): MNHEY, SVGAGI. The CDR3 reads CASSYLLSTEAFF. As DNA, the CDR3 is TGTGCCAGCAGTTACCTCCTGTCCACTGAAGCTTTCTTT.

Only a few counts were recorded for this clone. V gene TRBV30 combines with J gene TRBJ2-7; 7 bases line up with TRBD2. The CDR3 has 13 residues. Trimming took 5 bases from V and 2 from J; bases not matched to a gene: 6. Germline V gene sequence: CDR1 GTSNPN, CDR2 SVGIG (reference sequence). The CDR3 is CAWRLGGAYEQYF. The DNA of the CDR3 is TGTGCCTGGCGGTTGGGGGGGGCCTACGAGCAGTACTTC.

This chain connects TRBV5-1 to TRBJ2-7; 7 bases fit TRBD1. CDR1 and CDR2 (germline): SGHRS, YFSETQ. The CDR3 sequence is 14 residues long. V gave up 7 bases and J gave up 1 base; unmatched junction bases: 8. CDR3 region: CASASTGPSYEQYF. The CDR3 coding sequence is TGCGCCAGCGCTTCGACAGGGCCATCCTACGAGCAGTACTTC. Supplemented by reference TRBV5-1 and TRBJ2-7, the full variable domain reads KAGVTQTPRYLIKTRGQQVTLSCSPISGHRSVSWYQQTPGQGLQFLFEYFSETQRNKGNFPGRFSGRQFSNSRSEMNVSTLELGDSALYLCASASTGPSYEQYFGPGTRLTVT.

The V and J genes are TRBV5-6 and TRBJ1-1; D is ambiguous. CDR3 size: 13 residues. V was cut by 5 bases and J by 1 base, with 9 bases left in between. CDR1 is SGHDT and CDR2 is YYEEEE in the germline V gene. CDR3 sequence reads: CASRRVRNTEAFF. DNA for the CDR3: TGTGCCAGCAGACGCGTTAGGAACACTGAAGCTTTCTTT.

This clone is a singleton in its sample. CDR3 loop: CASSQNSGGAYNEQFF. CDR3 nucleotides: TGTGCCAGCAGCCAAAATAGCGGGGGGGCCTACAATGAGCAGTTCTTC. The rearrangement joins TRBV7-3 to TRBJ2-1; 11 bases agree with TRBD2. There are 16 residues in the CDR3. V shed 5 bases, J shed 2 bases, and the junction held 5 bases outside the gene matches. The germline gives CDR1 SGHTA, CDR2 FQGTGA.

This rearrangement joins TRBV3-1 (or the pseudogene TRBV3-2) to TRBJ1-3, with unresolved D. The germline CDR1 and CDR2 sequences are LGHDT and YNNKEL (reference sequence). This CDR3 is built from 15 residues. Deletions cut 4 bases from V and 0 bases from J, with 10 bases between. The CDR3 sequence: CASSLTTNSGNTIYF. In nucleotides, the CDR3 is TGTGCCAGCAGCCTGACAACAAACTCTGGAAACACCATATATTTT.

This chain joins TRBV24-1 and TRBJ1-2, with a tentative D call TRBD1 (5 bases). The CDR3 consists of 15 residues. Germline lookup yields CDR1 KGHDR and CDR2 SFDVKD. With 6 bases removed from V and 4 bases from J, the gap between germline ends came to 17 bases. The CDR3 DNA is TGTGCCACCAGTACCGACAGAGAAACAATCTATGGCTACACCTTC. The encoded protein is CATSTDRETIYGYTF.

The table lists this clone with a count of one. The chain links TRBV15 to TRBJ2-2; weak D call: TRBD2 (5 bases). The ends were cut back, 1 base at V and 3 bases at J, with 6 bases in the middle. Per the germline V gene, CDR1 is LNHNV and CDR2 is YYDKDF (reference sequence). The CDR3 covers 14 residues. The CDR3 spells CATSRVDYTGELFF. The CDR3 nucleotides read TGTGCCACCAGCAGAGTGGACTACACCGGGGAGCTGTTTTTT. Full variable domain (outside the CDR3, taken from reference TRBV15 and TRBJ2-2): DAMVIQNPRYQVTQFGKPVTLSCSQTLNHNVMYWYQQKSSQAPKLLFHYYDKDFNNEADTPDNFQSRRPNTSFCFLDIRSPGLGDTAMYLCATSRVDYTGELFFGEGSRLTVL.

The chain combines TRBV28 with TRBJ1-6; 8 bases are shared with TRBD1. The CDR3 covers 15 residues. After removal of 5 bases from V and 8 bases from J, the junction contained 8 bases not matched to a gene. Germline V gene data show CDR1 as MDHEN and CDR2 as SYDVKM. CDR3 in amino acids: CASSVRDRRYSPLHF. CDR3 nucleotides: TGTGCCAGCAGTGTTCGGGACAGGAGGTATTCACCCCTCCACTTT. The complete variable domain, with remaining parts taken from reference TRBV28 and TRBJ1-6, reads DVKVTQSSRYLVKRTGEKVFLECVQDMDHENMFWYRQDPGLGLRLIYFSYDVKMKEKGDIPEGYSVSREKKERFSLILESASTNQTSMYLCASSVRDRRYSPLHFGNGTRLTVT.